This TCR beta chain was obtained from a study of Tregs in tolerant kidney transplant recipients. Profiled with immunoSEQ multiplex PCR; TCRdb holds only in-frame clones, not every one. The sample has hundreds of thousands of clones, roughly 80% seen once. CDR3 size: 13 residues. Trimming took off 8 bases at V and 0 bases at J, with 10 bases between the two ends. Looked up from germline, CDR1 is SNHLY and CDR2 is FYNNEI. The sequence was collected from a human donor in good health. V usage is TRBV2 and J usage is TRBJ1-1; D unclear. Sequenced material: CD4+ T cells from blood. The CDR3 coding sequence is TGTGCCAGCGGAGTGATCATGAACACTGAAGCTTTCTTT. Protein sequence: CASGVIMNTEAFF.